Listed below are T cell receptor beta chains from one sample, sequenced in a study of CD8 T cells in Susac syndrome. TCRdb re-analysed the immunoSEQ multiplex PCR reads in MiXCR, keeping a single row per CDR3 protein. The table has roughly 150,000 distinct CDR3 sequences, approximately 96% seen once; the top ten hold around 0.08%. Input material: CD4+ T cells from PBMCs. The receptors stem from a human donor with Susac syndrome. Each CDR3 is given with its conserved first and last residue. D genes are given only for firm matches. Only some rows state a clone size, as once, few, many or a class for expanded clones.

v_call	d_call	clone_size	j_call	cdr3_nt	cdr3_aa
TRBV24-1	TRBD2	-	TRBJ2-1	TGTGCCACCAGTGATTTGCTGGGGACTAGCTCCTACAATGAGCAGTTCTTC	CATSDLLGTSSYNEQFF
TRBV7-2	TRBD1	-	TRBJ1-4	TGTGCCAGCAGCCTCCAGACAGGGAAGGGAGAAAAACTGTTTTTT	CASSLQTGKGEKLFF
TRBV2	-	once	TRBJ1-2	TGTGCCAGCAGGACCGGGACAAGTGATTATGGCTACACCTTC	CASRTGTSDYGYTF
TRBV11-3	-	-	TRBJ2-3	TGTGCCAGCAGCCCCTCCCCGGGGGACACAGATACGCAGTATTTT	CASSPSPGDTDTQYF
TRBV11-2	TRBD1	-	TRBJ2-5	TGTGCCAGCAGGTCCGGACAGGGGCCGGAGACCCAGTACTTC	CASRSGQGPETQYF
TRBV20-1	-	-	TRBJ2-5	TGCAGTGCTAGAGATCTACAGGGAGGTTCGGTCCAAGAGACCCAGTACTTC	CSARDLQGGSVQETQYF
TRBV5-1	-	-	TRBJ2-5	TGCGCCAGCAGCTTCGACCAGGGGTCCCAAGAGACCCAGTACTTC	CASSFDQGSQETQYF
TRBV11-2	TRBD2	-	TRBJ2-5	TGTGCCAGCAGAGGTGCCGGGGGGAAAGAGACCCAGTACTTC	CASRGAGGKETQYF
TRBV29-1	-	-	TRBJ2-3	TGCAGCGTGCGGCTGGTTGGGGGCACAGATACGCAGTATTTT	CSVRLVGGTDTQYF
TRBV13	-	-	TRBJ1-1	TGTGCCAGCAGCTCCAATGGGATCGGGGGGGAAACTGAAGCTTTCTTT	CASSSNGIGGETEAFF
TRBV29-1	-	-	TRBJ1-1	TGCAGCGTAGGACCGGGATTGGGCACTGAAGCTTTCTTT	CSVGPGLGTEAFF
TRBV28	-	-	TRBJ2-5	TGTGCCAGCAGTTCGCAACTAGTCCGAGAGACCCAGTACTTC	CASSSQLVRETQYF
TRBV3-1	-	once	TRBJ2-3	TGTGCCAGCAGCCAAGATAGGGTAGCAGATACGCAGTATTTT	CASSQDRVADTQYF
TRBV19	-	few	TRBJ2-1	TGTGCCAGTAGTGGGGGAAGCTCCTACAATGAGCAGTTCTTC	CASSGGSSYNEQFF
TRBV6-2/TRBV6-3	TRBD1	-	TRBJ1-2	TGTGCCAGCAGTTTTCGGACAGGGCCCTACACCTTC	CASSFRTGPYTF
TRBV5-1	TRBD2	-	TRBJ2-1	TGCGCCAGCAGCTTATTAGCGGGAGAAGCTTACAATGAGCAGTTCTTC	CASSLLAGEAYNEQFF
TRBV20-1	-	-	TRBJ1-4	TGCAGTGCTAGAGTGCCTCTCGGGGATGAAAAACTGTTTTTT	CSARVPLGDEKLFF
TRBV20-1	TRBD2	-	TRBJ2-5	TGCAGTGCTAGACCGGGACTAACTCAAGAGACCCAGTACTTC	CSARPGLTQETQYF
TRBV18	TRBD1	-	TRBJ2-5	TGTGCCAGCTCACCGACGACAGGGCCTGCCCAAGAGACCCAGTACTTC	CASSPTTGPAQETQYF
TRBV20-1	-	-	TRBJ1-2	TGCAGTGCTCCGACAGCCTATGGCTACACCTTC	CSAPTAYGYTF
TRBV20-1	-	-	TRBJ2-5	TGCAGTGCTAGAGCATTACAGCGGGTGGGGACCCAGTACTTC	CSARALQRVGTQYF
TRBV9	TRBD1	-	TRBJ1-2	TGTGCCAGCAGCGCGGCCGGGACAGCCAATGGCTACACCTTC	CASSAAGTANGYTF
TRBV15	-	-	TRBJ2-7	TGTGCCACCAGCAGAGACACAAACTACGAGCAGTACTTC	CATSRDTNYEQYF
TRBV9	-	-	TRBJ2-5	TGTGCCAGCAGCGCCGACCTGAGGGGTGAGACCCAGTACTTC	CASSADLRGETQYF
TRBV10-3	-	-	TRBJ1-2	TGTGCCATCAGTGAGAACACCGCTAGCTACACCTTC	CAISENTASYTF
TRBV3-1	-	-	TRBJ2-7	TGTGCCAGCAGCCAAGGGGGCGGAAGCTCCTACGAGCAGTACTTC	CASSQGGGSSYEQYF
TRBV5-1	-	-	TRBJ1-1	TGCGCCAGCAGCTTGGAGGCAATTGGCACTGAAGCTTTCTTT	CASSLEAIGTEAFF
TRBV28	-	-	TRBJ2-1	TGTGCCAGCAAGGGGCCTACCTCTTACAATGAGCAGTTCTTC	CASKGPTSYNEQFF
TRBV4-2	TRBD2	-	TRBJ2-1	TGTGCCAGCAGCCAAGATCGAGCGGGGGGCTACAATGAGCAGTTCTTC	CASSQDRAGGYNEQFF
TRBV2	-	-	TRBJ1-2	TGTGCCAGCATCACAGGGTTTAACTATGGCTACACCTTC	CASITGFNYGYTF
TRBV12-3/TRBV12-4	-	-	TRBJ1-2	TGTGCCAGCAGAAAACAGGTGGCGGGCGGCTACACCTTC	CASRKQVAGGYTF
TRBV5-4	-	-	TRBJ2-5	TGTGCCAGCAGCCCAAGTATGGACCTCTCTAGGGAGACCCAGTACTTC	CASSPSMDLSRETQYF
TRBV29-1	-	once	TRBJ1-1	TGCAGCGCCTCGGGACACTTGAACACTGAAGCTTTCTTT	CSASGHLNTEAFF
TRBV9	TRBD2	-	TRBJ2-5	TGTGCCAGCAGCGTAGGGACTAGCGGGGGCCGAGAGACCCAGTACTTC	CASSVGTSGGRETQYF
TRBV13	-	few	TRBJ2-7	TGTGCCAGCAGCTTAGGGGGGACTTCATACGAGCAGTACTTC	CASSLGGTSYEQYF
TRBV12-3/TRBV12-4	-	-	TRBJ1-1	TGTGCCAGCAGACCTCAATTCGCAGGGCAACTTGAAGCTTTCTTT	CASRPQFAGQLEAFF